The text below deals with one T cell receptor beta chain. The data derive from a study of glioma-infiltrating T cells. Amplification of TCR alpha and beta CDR3 regions from RNA used iRepertoire nested multiplex PCR. TCRdb re-called the multiplex PCR reads with MiXCR, one entry per CDR3 protein. The sample comprises approximately 15,000 distinct CDR3 sequences, roughly 60% of which are singletons, and 42% rests with the top ten. Per the germline V gene, CDR1 is SNHLY and CDR2 is FYNNEI. The CDR3 consists of 15 residues. The J segment lost 3 bases and the V segment lost 5 bases, leaving 3 bases of the junction unmatched.

The receptor comes from a human donor with low-grade glioma or glioblastoma, undergoing nonglioma brain surgery, or in good health (not recorded which). V usage is TRBV2 and J usage is TRBJ2-1; 11 bases are a match to TRBD2. The sequenced material came from glioma tissue, nonneoplastic brain tissue, or PBMCs (not recorded which). CDR3 in amino acids: CASSPTSGIYNEQFF. In DNA, the CDR3 is TGTGCCAGCAGTCCGACTAGCGGGATCTACAATGAGCAGTTCTTC.